This record covers a single T cell receptor beta chain. It has no known antigen specificity. Per-base qualities were not stored, and no clone one base away is much larger. The sample comes from a study of blood T cells in healthy people across ages (dated by TCRdb to the mid-2010s). Describing the broader study: In model experiments, roughly one uniquely barcoded TCR beta cDNA molecule per two T cells was captured by template switching. Using deep sequencing normalized with unique cDNA molecular identifiers, the study measured how TCR beta repertoire diversity changes with age. Donors were grouped into four age groups: young (average roughly 16 years), middle-aged (39), aged (over 55) and long-lived (approximately 78). The study analyzed two additional independent replicas of 1 million unique cDNA reads from the same blood draw for two donors, one aged 18 to 29 and one aged 80 or older. The investigation overall reported the following: Because the CMV infection status of the donors was unknown, age-related changes in expanded clonotypes may potentially have been confounded. Conclusive comparison of naive and antigen-experienced compartments was prevented by the profiling of bulk unsorted PBMCs. Compared with the aged group, more naive CD4+ T cells, fewer expanded clones and increased TCR diversity were shown by the long-lived group, suggesting age selection. There was a strong correlation between observed TCR beta diversity and the percentage of naive T cells measured by flow cytometry. Total diversity estimates from one million sequenced T cells were considered lower bounds and underestimates. Observed TCR beta diversity per million T cells fell roughly linearly with age, and a significant reduction was already apparent by age roughly 40.

Library prep was done by 5' RACE. The sequencing machine was an Illumina HiSeq 2500. The second PCR ran for roughly 7 to 12 cycles and used a J-beta primer mix along with a sample-barcoded 5' primer. Each TCR beta cDNA molecule received a unique molecular identifier from a template-switch 5' adaptor carrying 12 random nucleotides. Each sample yielded at least 2.5 million CDR3-containing paired-end reads. First-strand cDNA synthesis was performed from all RNA using the Mint cDNA synthesis kit, with priming by a TRBC-specific oligonucleotide. Following uracil-DNA glycosylase treatment, a first 18-cycle PCR with universal primers M1SS and BC2_uni_R was performed on all cDNA. In the original analysis: For normalization, 1 million high-quality reads were randomly selected from each sample, with every read carrying a distinct molecular identifier. Reads with shared molecular identifiers were discarded instead of being binned into consensus sequences. MiTCR, set to a Q25 quality threshold and the strictest error-elimination algorithm, was used for CDR3 identification, clonotype clustering and error correction. Lower-bound total TCR beta diversity was estimated with a nonparametric unseen species model using Euler transformation. TCRdb passed the public sequencing reads through fastp at Q25 and MiXCR, retaining productive beta sequences. Rows with one shared CDR3 protein collapse into an entry with the most common genes and DNA. In this record, the V and J calls reflect TCRdb's handling and not the investigators' own analysis. Across this sample there are about 800,000 distinct CDR3 sequences, with roughly 25% seen only once. The leading ten clones occupy around 3.6% of the sample.

The donors were 40 or so Caucasian individuals from Russia, aged roughly 6 to 100 years, who were systemically healthy. Each donor gave approximately 9.4 milliliters of peripheral blood, drawn into EDTA-treated Vacutainer tubes. PBMCs were isolated by Ficoll-Paque density-gradient centrifugation, with at least 7 million obtained per sample. Total RNA, at least 5 micrograms per sample, was extracted from PBMCs with Trizol reagent. The percentages of naive CD45RAhigh/CD27high T cells were determined by flow cytometry on a PBMC aliquot from every donor. The germline V gene supplies CDR1 MNHEY and CDR2 SVGEGT. Measured from the cysteine to the phenylalanine, the CDR3 is 15 residues long. Left in the record is the CDR3 DNA by itself, 45 bases read in frame from the first base. V has 6 bases trimmed and J has 10 bases trimmed; junction bases matching no gene number 9. The same data also went into a second study, on T cells of mothers and their children. The second paper further reports: Donors were nine systemically healthy Caucasian individuals: three mothers and their six children. cDNA synthesis used all of the extracted RNA, with roughly 1.6 ug of RNA in each 15 ul reaction. In the second PCR, the M1S primer introduced both the sample barcodes and 2-4 random nucleotides. Each mother yielded over 9.5 million TCR beta CDR3 reads and each child 2.5 million to 3.5 million reads. Thymic selection similarly shapes TCR recombination output in related and unrelated pairs, with minor effect from inherited differences. Normalized repertoire overlap in related mother-child pairs was always slightly higher than in unrelated mother-child pairs, but the difference was never significant. With a sensitivity of approximately 100 clones per million clonotypes, no persistent microchimeric T cell clones were detected. To look for features that set related mother-child pairs apart from unrelated individuals, the researchers ran deep NGS to compare the TCR beta repertoires of mothers and children. On average, the children were around 11 +/- 4 years old, while the mothers were about 40 +/- 4 years old. After adapters were ligated using NEBNext reagents, the libraries underwent 100+100 nt paired-end sequencing on an Illumina HiSeq 2000. Mother and child libraries were prepared a month apart and sequenced in separate runs to prevent cross-contamination. For each donor, somewhere between roughly 450,000 and 2,000,000 distinct TCR beta clonotypes were identified. Naive TCR beta clonotypes were estimated from low-frequency clonotypes matched to each donor's FACS-determined naive share, without sorting.

Recombination linked TRBV6-2 or TRBV6-3 to TRBJ2-2; 12 central nucleotides agree with TRBD2. Sequencing was carried out using blood. The source is a boy aged 5-17 years in good health. At the DNA level, the sequence is TGTGCCAGCAGCCCCAGGACTAGCGGGATCACGGAGCTGTTTTTT. The translation is CASSPRTSGITELFF.